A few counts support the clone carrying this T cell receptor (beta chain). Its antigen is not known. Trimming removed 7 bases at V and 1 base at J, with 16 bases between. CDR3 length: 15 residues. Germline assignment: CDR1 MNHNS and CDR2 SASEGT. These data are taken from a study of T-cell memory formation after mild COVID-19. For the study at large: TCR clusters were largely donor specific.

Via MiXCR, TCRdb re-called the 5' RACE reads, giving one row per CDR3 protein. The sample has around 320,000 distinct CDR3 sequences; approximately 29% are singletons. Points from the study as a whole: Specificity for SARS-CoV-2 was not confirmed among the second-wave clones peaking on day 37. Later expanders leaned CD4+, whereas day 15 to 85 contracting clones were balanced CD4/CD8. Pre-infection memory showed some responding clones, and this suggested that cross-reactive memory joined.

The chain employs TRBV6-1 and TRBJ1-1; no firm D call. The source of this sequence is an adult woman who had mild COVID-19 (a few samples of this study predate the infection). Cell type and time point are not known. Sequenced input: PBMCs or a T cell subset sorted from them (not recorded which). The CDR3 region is CASTPLGGGNTEAFF. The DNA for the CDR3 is TGTGCCAGCACTCCGCTGGGAGGTGGGAACACTGAAGCTTTCTTT.